This entry concerns a single T cell receptor (beta chain). The antigen remains undetermined. The data originate from a study of glioma-infiltrating T cells. Whole-study findings and limits: Above-expected tissue-blood divergence occurred in all gliomas, most in low-grade ones.

Per the germline V gene, CDR1 is SGDLS and CDR2 is YYNGEE. The CDR3 is 15 residues long. Between the trimmed V and J ends, which lost 0 bases and 4 bases, there was a span of 11 bases. The iRepertoire nested amplicon-rescue multiplex PCR amplified TCR alpha and beta CDR3s from RNA. Input was 100-400 ng of tissue mRNA or PBMC total RNA. MiXCR, applied by TCRdb to the multiplex PCR reads, yields one record per CDR3 protein. The table shows about 130,000 distinct CDR3 sequences, with approximately 24% occurring only once. The chain is built from TRBV9 and TRBJ2-1; D assignment may be TRBD1 or TRBD2 (5 bases each). Sequenced sample: glioma tissue, nonneoplastic brain tissue, or PBMCs (not recorded which). This receptor was identified in a human donor with low-grade glioma or glioblastoma, undergoing nonglioma brain surgery, or in good health (not recorded which). The CDR3 protein is CASSVGGDPYNEQFF. The CDR3 nucleotides are TGTGCCAGCAGCGTAGGAGGGGATCCATACAATGAGCAGTTCTTC.